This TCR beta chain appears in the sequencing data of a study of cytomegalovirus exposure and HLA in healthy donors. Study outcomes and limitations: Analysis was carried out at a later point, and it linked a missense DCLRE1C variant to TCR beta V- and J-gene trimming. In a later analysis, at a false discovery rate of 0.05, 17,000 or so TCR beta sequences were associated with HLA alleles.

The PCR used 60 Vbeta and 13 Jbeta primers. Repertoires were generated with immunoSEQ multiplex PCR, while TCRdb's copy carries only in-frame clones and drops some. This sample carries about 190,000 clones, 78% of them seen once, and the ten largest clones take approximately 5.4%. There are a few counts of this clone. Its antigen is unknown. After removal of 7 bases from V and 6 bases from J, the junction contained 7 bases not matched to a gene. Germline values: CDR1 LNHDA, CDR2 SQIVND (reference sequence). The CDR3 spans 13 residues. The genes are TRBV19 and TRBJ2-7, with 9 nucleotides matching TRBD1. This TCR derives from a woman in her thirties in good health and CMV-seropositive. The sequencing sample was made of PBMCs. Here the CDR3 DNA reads TGTGCCAGTACGGGGACAGGGAGTCGCGAGCAGTACTTC. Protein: CASTGTGSREQYF.